The clone carrying this T cell receptor (beta chain) has only a few counts. These data belong to a study of blood T cell repertoires in COVID-19. About the study: The samples span acute and convalescent COVID-19 from the United States, Italy and Spain.

Germline V gives CDR1 SNHLY, CDR2 FYNNEI. Trimming took off 0 bases at V and 4 bases at J, with 18 bases between the two ends. The CDR3 totals 17 residues. Study processing details: Researchers report that nucleated cell counts were estimated from reference gene primer amplification. Clones were sequenced by immunoSEQ multiplex PCR, and TCRdb holds only the in-frame ones, with some missing. V, J and clone size reflect that table, while D and trimming were determined from the DNA. Among about 250,000 clones, around nine tenths were seen once, and the ten largest hold approximately 2%. This receptor was identified in a middle-aged woman who had recovered from COVID-19. Input material: peripheral blood. This sequence joins TRBV2 and TRBJ1-2; D possibly corresponds to TRBD1 (5 bases). CDR3 coding DNA: TGTGCCAGCAGTGAAGCGGGCACAGGTCGATTGGGCTATGGCTACACCTTC. Translation: CASSEAGTGRLGYGYTF.